This T cell receptor beta chain is drawn from a study of T cell repertoires in cytomegalovirus infection. Study-level background: It can be stated that public TCR beta signatures indicated CMV infection as well as a matching HLA type.

The CDR3 is 15 residues long. Germline lookup yields CDR1 SGHKS and CDR2 YYEKEE (reference sequence). The V gene end was trimmed by 5 bases and the J gene end by 4 bases; junction bases not matched to a gene: 8. This clonotype has ten or more counts. The antigen is not known. One entry per CDR3 protein, called by TCRdb with MiXCR from the reads. Among approximately 500,000 distinct CDR3 sequences, roughly 12% were seen once, and the ten largest hold roughly 10%. Study observations and caveats: The ex vivo response was dominated by HLA-C-restricted CMV-specific TCR beta clonotypes. There were carriers of CMV plus the relevant HLA, and cumulative public TCR beta family frequency identified them.

The clonotype was recovered from a human donor in good health (CMV status not recorded). Some clones in this sample may be carry-over from other donors' samples. The chain recombines TRBV5-5 with TRBJ2-3; 9 bases map to TRBD2. The sample taken for sequencing was PBMCs. The CDR3, as DNA: TGTGCCAGCAGGTCTAGCGGGATCGCGGCAGATACGCAGTATTTT. Residues: CASRSSGIAADTQYF.